These T cell receptor beta chains were read from a single sample in a study of cytomegalovirus exposure and HLA in healthy donors. Here immunoSEQ multiplex PCR was the method, and the copy in TCRdb shows in-frame clones only, minus some. Counted here are more than 100,000 clones, 50% to 75% occurring once; the ten biggest clones make up 2% to 2.5%. Sequenced: PBMCs. These receptors were obtained from a woman in her 40s in good health and CMV-seronegative. Each CDR3 is given with its conserved first and last residue. The D gene is left open where the match is weak. Rows may omit the clone size; those that give it use once, few, many or a size class.

d_gene	abundance	v_gene	j_gene	CDR3aa	CDR3nt
.	.	TRBV14	TRBJ2-6	CASSRGGANVLTF	TGTGCCAGCAGCCGGGGCGGGGCCAACGTCCTGACTTTC
TRBD2	few	TRBV19	TRBJ2-3	CASSSRGLLAGATDTQYF	TGTGCCAGTAGTTCAAGGGGCCTGCTAGCGGGGGCCACAGATACGCAGTATTTT
.	few	TRBV12-5	TRBJ1-6	CASGQGLNSPLHF	TGTGCTAGTGGCCAGGGACTAAATTCACCCCTCCACTTT
.	few	TRBV6-5	TRBJ1-1	CASSYGTGNTEAFF	TGTGCCAGCAGTTACGGCACAGGGAACACTGAAGCTTTCTTT
.	.	TRBV18	TRBJ1-1	CASSKGVLEVNTEAFF	TGTGCCAGCTCAAAGGGGGTACTAGAGGTGAACACTGAAGCTTTCTTT
.	.	TRBV9	TRBJ2-5	CASSVAGRGAQETQYF	TGTGCCAGCAGCGTAGCTGGCAGGGGAGCTCAAGAGACCCAGTACTTC
TRBD2	.	TRBV11-2	TRBJ2-2	CASSPLLAGNTGELFF	TGTGCCAGCAGCCCTCTATTAGCGGGCAACACCGGGGAGCTGTTTTTT
.	once	TRBV9	TRBJ1-6	CASSVAGESSPLHF	TGTGCCAGCAGCGTAGCAGGGGAGAGTTCACCCCTCCACTTT
TRBD1	.	TRBV20-1	TRBJ1-1	CSATGTGLTFF	TGCAGTGCTACCGGGACAGGGCTGACTTTCTTT
.	.	TRBV5-1	TRBJ1-1	CASSVRGGGVNTEAFF	TGCGCCAGCAGCGTTCGGGGAGGTGGAGTGAACACTGAAGCTTTCTTT
.	.	TRBV29-1	TRBJ1-1	CSVEGLMNTEAFF	TGCAGCGTTGAGGGGCTCATGAACACTGAAGCTTTCTTT
.	.	TRBV27	TRBJ1-5	CASRQLTGINQPQHF	TGTGCCAGCCGTCAGTTAACGGGGATAAATCAGCCCCAGCATTTT
TRBD1	many	TRBV9	TRBJ2-4	CASSVDGSGQTKNIQYF	TGTGCCAGCAGCGTAGATGGATCGGGACAGACCAAAAACATTCAGTACTTC
.	.	TRBV11-2	TRBJ1-1	CASSVGNQGTEAFF	TGTGCCAGCAGCGTAGGGAACCAGGGGACTGAAGCTTTCTTT
.	.	TRBV9	TRBJ2-7	CASSVQGGYEQYF	TGTGCCAGCAGCGTACAGGGGGGCTACGAGCAGTACTTC
.	.	TRBV15	TRBJ1-2	CATSRGTDGYTF	TGTGCCACCAGCAGAGGGACAGATGGCTACACCTTC
.	.	TRBV19	TRBJ1-2	CASSHGGAPYGYTF	TGTGCCAGTAGCCACGGAGGGGCCCCCTATGGCTACACCTTC
TRBD1	.	TRBV27	TRBJ2-2	CASSQLRDRNTGELFF	TGTGCCAGCAGCCAACTCCGGGACAGAAACACCGGGGAGCTGTTTTTT
.	.	TRBV6-6	TRBJ2-1	CASSYGGLYNEQFF	TGTGCCAGCAGTTACGGAGGGCTCTACAATGAGCAGTTCTTC
TRBD1	few	TRBV19	TRBJ1-1	CASLRQGRDEAFF	TGTGCCAGTCTCCGACAGGGCAGGGATGAAGCTTTCTTT
TRBD1	few	TRBV28	TRBJ1-5	CASRRTGGGNQPQHF	TGTGCCAGCAGGAGGACAGGGGGCGGCAATCAGCCCCAGCATTTT
TRBD2	.	TRBV5-1	TRBJ2-1	CASSPGSGGVTYNEQFF	TGCGCCAGCAGCCCAGGATCGGGGGGGGTTACCTACAATGAGCAGTTCTTC
.	.	TRBV4-1	TRBJ1-5	CASSPAQGGGQPQHF	TGCGCCAGCAGCCCAGCACAGGGTGGAGGCCAGCCCCAGCACTTT
TRBD1	.	TRBV5-1	TRBJ2-7	CASRGQGSMGEQYF	TGCGCCAGCAGGGGACAGGGGAGTATGGGCGAGCAGTACTTC
.	.	TRBV9	TRBJ2-5	CASSVVQDGTQYF	TGTGCCAGCAGCGTAGTACAGGACGGGACCCAGTACTTC
TRBD1	.	TRBV6-5	TRBJ1-1	CASRAGTGGTGAFF	TGTGCCAGCAGGGCCGGGACAGGGGGCACTGGAGCTTTCTTT
TRBD2	few	TRBV4-2	TRBJ2-1	CASSQDLGGSGGNEQFF	TGTGCCAGCAGCCAAGATCTGGGAGGTTCGGGGGGAAATGAGCAGTTCTTC
.	once	TRBV6-5	TRBJ1-1	CASSYKMNTEAFF	TGTGCCAGCAGCTATAAGATGAACACTGAAGCTTTCTTT
.	.	TRBV7-3	TRBJ2-7	CASSLNPAYEQYF	TGTGCCAGCAGCTTAAATCCAGCCTACGAGCAGTACTTC
TRBD1	.	TRBV11-1	TRBJ2-1	CASSIRDSNEQFF	TGTGCCAGCAGCATCCGGGACAGCAATGAGCAGTTCTTC
.	.	TRBV20-1	TRBJ2-7	CSATNYEQYF	TGCAGTGCTACTAACTACGAGCAGTACTTC
.	.	TRBV18	TRBJ1-3	CASSPSGAGSGNTIYF	TGTGCCAGCTCACCCTCAGGGGCAGGCTCTGGAAACACCATATATTTT